Each of the 27 T cell receptor beta chains below was sequenced from the same sample in a study of blood T cell repertoires in COVID-19. Clones were read by immunoSEQ multiplex PCR, and TCRdb kept only the in-frame ones, dropping some. The table records roughly 280,000 clones, almost 90% of them present only once. What was sequenced was peripheral blood. The source of these receptors is a woman between 25 and 40 years old with COVID-19, enrolled during active disease.

V usage is TRBV28 and J usage is TRBJ2-3; 10 bases map to TRBD2. Germline CDR1 reads MDHEN; CDR2 reads SYDVKM. The CDR3 spans 16 residues. V was pared by 5 bases and J by 2 bases, with 7 bases of the junction left unmatched. As DNA, the CDR3 is TGTGCCAGCAGTGTAGCCAGCGGGAGGGCCACAGATACGCAGTATTTT. Its protein product is CASSVASGRATDTQYF.

A word on this clone: Germline and junction disagree at one end, which may indicate a read error. This rearrangement joins TRBV11-2 to TRBJ1-1; D is unclear. CDR1 and CDR2 (germline): SGHAT, FQNNGV. The CDR3 runs 13 residues. DNA for the CDR3: TGTGCCAGCAGCTTAGATCCCCTCCCTGAGGCTTTCTTT. Its translation: CASSLDPLPEAFF.

The chain uses TRBV11-3 and TRBJ2-1, with D possibly TRBD1 on 5 matching bases. CDR3 length equals 16 residues. From germline, CDR1 is SGHNT and CDR2 YENEEA. The germline V and J ends were trimmed by 2 bases and 1 base, with 12 bases remaining between them. In DNA, the CDR3 is TGTGCCAGCAGCTTATGGACAACCAAATCCTACAATGAGCAGTTCTTC. This gives the protein CASSLWTTKSYNEQFF.

The chain has TRBV3-1 (or the pseudogene TRBV3-2) and TRBJ2-6; no definite D call. Germline V gives CDR1 LGHDT, CDR2 YNNKEL (reference sequence). The CDR3 is 17 residues long. Trimming took off 3 bases at V and 0 bases at J, with 12 bases between the two ends. The CDR3 bases are TGTGCCAGCAGCCAGGTTAGAGTTTTCTCTGGGGCCAACGTCCTGACTTTC. Its protein is CASSQVRVFSGANVLTF.

The rearrangement joins TRBV4-1 to TRBJ2-3; 8 positions match TRBD2. CDR1 is MGHRA and CDR2 is YSYEKL in the germline V gene. The CDR3 extends over 17 amino acids. After removal of 1 base from V and 6 bases from J, the junction contained 12 bases not matched to a gene. The CDR3 region has the DNA TGCGCCAGCAGCCAAGGGTCTGGAGCGGGGGCCAGGGATACGCAGTATTTT. Translating it yields CASSQGSGAGARDTQYF.

This chain links TRBV20-1 with TRBJ2-7; the D gene is possibly TRBD1 (5 bases). The CDR3 contains 12 residues. V gave up 3 bases and J gave up 5 bases, with 11 bases separating them. CDR1 is DFQATT and CDR2 is SNEGSKA in the germline V gene (reference sequence). This CDR3 reads CSASQGDNEQYF. The CDR3 DNA is TGCAGTGCTAGTCAGGGTGACAACGAGCAGTACTTC.

The chain employs TRBV4-2 and TRBJ1-2; D is unresolved. V lost 0 bases to trimming and J lost 6 bases, with 11 bases between them. CDR1 is LGHNA, CDR2 YNFKEQ, per germline. CDR3 length equals 14 residues. This chain's CDR3 is CASSQEYGSDGYTF. The CDR3 DNA follows: TGTGCCAGCAGCCAAGAGTACGGAAGCGATGGCTACACCTTC.

The genes are TRBV5-1 and TRBJ2-5; D is unclear. The CDR3 loop spans 12 amino acids. CDR1 and CDR2 from the germline V gene are SGHRS and YFSETQ. Trimming removed 4 bases from V and 0 bases from J, with 4 bases in between. The CDR3 loop is CASSEDQETQYF. The DNA of the CDR3 is TGCGCCAGCAGCGAGGACCAAGAGACCCAGTACTTC.

This clone was observed a few times. The V call is TRBV5-4, the J call TRBJ2-7, with 8 bases fitting TRBD2. From germline, CDR1 is SGHNT and CDR2 YYREEE (reference sequence). V was clipped by 4 bases and J by 5 bases; unmatched bases: 8. This CDR3 comprises 14 residues. The CDR3 DNA reads as TGTGCCAGCAGCCCTAGCGGGCCGAGAAACGAGCAGTACTTC. It is translated as CASSPSGPRNEQYF.

In this sample, this clone turned up once. This chain joins TRBV29-1 and TRBJ1-2, with D possibly being TRBD1 (5 bases). Trimming stripped 5 bases from V and 5 bases from J, with 18 bases between. The germline V gene has CDR1 SQVTM and CDR2 ANQGSEA. The CDR3 covers 14 residues. The CDR3 nucleotides read TGCAGCGTTTGGGGGGAAGCTCTCGGTTATGGCTACACCTTC. This gives the protein CSVWGEALGYGYTF. The entire variable domain, with the rest obtained from reference TRBV29-1 and TRBJ1-2, is as follows: SAVISQKPSRDICQRGTSLTIQCQVDSQVTMMFWYRQQPGQSLTLIATANQGSEATYESGFVIDKFPISRPNLTFSTLTVSNMSPEDSSIYLCSVWGEALGYGYTFGSGTRLTVV.

The V call is TRBV7-8, the J call TRBJ2-1; possible D gene TRBD2, 5 bases. The CDR3 spans 15 residues. Trimming removed 1 base from V and 1 base from J, with 8 bases in between. Germline CDR1 is SGHVS and CDR2 is FQNEAQ. CDR3 DNA: TGTGCCAGCAGCTTAGGGGAGTGGTCCTACAATGAGCAGTTCTTC. This codes for CASSLGEWSYNEQFF. The whole variable domain, remainder taken from reference TRBV7-8 and TRBJ2-1, is GAGVSQSPRYKVAKRGQDVALRCDPISGHVSLFWYQQALGQGPEFLTYFQNEAQLDKSGLPSDRFFAERPEGSVSTLKIQRTQQEDSAVYLCASSLGEWSYNEQFFGPGTRLTVL.

The CDR3 DNA follows: TGTGCCAGCAGCGTATTGGGGGAAGGGGGTGAGCAGTTCTTC. It codes for CASSVLGEGGEQFF. J is TRBJ2-1 and V is TRBV9; D may be TRBD1 (6 bases). Germline CDR1 is SGDLS and CDR2 is YYNGEE. The CDR3 loop spans 14 amino acids. V was shortened by 1 base and J by 9 bases, with 14 bases between the two germline ends. The variable domain in full, completed from reference TRBV9 and TRBJ2-1, reads DSGVTQTPKHLITATGQRVTLRCSPRSGDLSVYWYQQSLDQGLQFLIQYYNGEERAKGNILERFSAQQFPDLHSELNLSSLELGDSALYFCASSVLGEGGEQFFGPGTRLTVL.

The CDR3 spells CASSYGGSIQETQYF. The CDR3 DNA sequence: TGTGCCAGCAGTTACGGCGGCAGCATCCAAGAGACCCAGTACTTC. The chain couples TRBV6-6 to TRBJ2-5; D not resolved. The V end lost 2 bases, the J end lost 1 base, and 11 bases lay between the germline ends. The CDR3 has 15 amino acids. The germline gives CDR1 MNHNY, CDR2 SVGAGI (reference sequence).

The V gene is TRBV6-1, the J gene TRBJ1-1; D is undetermined. The V and J ends lost 2 bases and 2 bases respectively, with 9 bases between them. CDR1 is MNHNS and CDR2 is SASEGT in the germline V gene. This CDR3 comprises 14 residues. The CDR3 spells CASSETQLNTEAFF. CDR3 nucleotide sequence: TGTGCCAGCAGTGAAACACAGCTCAACACTGAAGCTTTCTTT.

This chain connects TRBV6-1 to TRBJ1-2; no firm D call. CDR3 size: 15 residues. CDR1 and CDR2 from the germline V gene are MNHNS and SASEGT. Trimming took 1 base from V and 2 from J, leaving 11 bases between them. CDR3 amino acids: CASSEGAVRNYGYTF. CDR3 bases: TGTGCCAGCAGTGAAGGGGCAGTCCGGAACTATGGCTACACCTTC.

This chain connects TRBV7-2 to TRBJ2-7; 9 bases match TRBD2. CDR3 length equals 14 residues. CDR1 and CDR2 from the germline V gene are SGHTA and FQGNSA. The junction had 11 bases not matched to a gene; V was cut back by 7 bases and J by 7 bases. CDR3 sequence (DNA): TGTGCCAGCACCCCTCTAGCGGGAACGGGAGAGCAGTACTTC. As protein: CASTPLAGTGEQYF.

The chain links TRBV6-2 or TRBV6-3 to TRBJ1-5, with a weak D call TRBD1 (5 bases). There are 16 residues in the CDR3. Germline CDR1 MNHEY, CDR2 SVGEGT. The V end lost 0 bases, the J end lost 3 bases, and 12 bases lay between the germline ends. In DNA form, the CDR3 reads TGTGCCAGCAGTTACTCTTGGGGGAGGGACAATCAGCCCCAGCATTTT. This gives the protein CASSYSWGRDNQPQHF.

V is TRBV19 and J is TRBJ2-2; no firm D call. This CDR3 has 16 amino acids. The germline gives CDR1 LNHDA, CDR2 SQIVND (reference sequence). Trimming left V 1 base short and J 7 bases short, with 16 bases between. Here the CDR3 DNA reads TGTGCCAGTAGTATAGTACTGCGACGAGGATACGGGGAGCTGTTTTTT. Amino acids: CASSIVLRRGYGELFF.

The chain has TRBV21-1 and TRBJ2-7; the table gives TRBD2 as D, unverified against the DNA. TRBV21-1 is classified as a pseudogene. CDR3 size: 15 residues. CDR3 bases: TGTGCCAGCAGCAAAGGGCTAGCGGGAGCATACGAGCAGTACTTC. It specifies CASSKGLAGAYEQYF.

The chain has TRBV29-1 and TRBJ2-1; a possible D gene is TRBD2 (7 bases). Germline CDR1 and CDR2: SQVTM and ANQGSEA. CDR3 size: 15 residues. V lost 0 bases, J lost 5 bases, and 14 bases lay in between. CDR3 DNA sequence: TGCAGCGTTGAAGAAGGGGGGGACTTACACAATGAGCAGTTCTTC. Translation gives CSVEEGGDLHNEQFF.

The CDR3 reads CASSLPGVNEQFF. CDR3 bases: TGTGCCAGCAGCTTGCCGGGAGTGAATGAGCAGTTCTTC. The V call is TRBV5-4, the J call TRBJ2-1; D perhaps matches TRBD2 (6 bases). Germline CDR1 is SGHNT and CDR2 is YYREEE (reference sequence). Trimming left V 1 base short and J 7 bases short, with 9 bases between. This CDR3 comprises 13 residues.

CDR3 nucleotide sequence: TGTGCCACCAGTGACTGGACAGGGGGCACCGGGGAGCTGTTTTTT. This gives the protein CATSDWTGGTGELFF. This chain connects TRBV24-1 to TRBJ2-2; TRBD1 aligns across 10 bases. CDR3 length: 15 amino acids. V shed 4 bases and J 4 bases; nucleotides not matched to a gene: 2. Germline V gives CDR1 KGHDR, CDR2 SFDVKD.

The rearrangement uses TRBV19 and TRBJ1-5, with unresolved D. Trimming removed 2 bases from V and 7 bases from J, with 12 bases in between. There are 14 residues in the CDR3. CDR1 LNHDA and CDR2 SQIVND come from the germline V gene (reference sequence). The CDR3, as DNA: TGTGCCAGTAGTATAACTGTATTTTACCAGCCCCAGCATTTT. This translates into CASSITVFYQPQHF. The full variable domain, rest sourced from reference TRBV19 and TRBJ1-5, is DGGITQSPKYLFRKEGQNVTLSCEQNLNHDAMYWYRQDPGQGLRLIYYSQIVNDFQKGDIAEGYSVSREKKESFPLTVTSAQKNPTAFYLCASSITVFYQPQHFGDGTRLSIL.

This clone was seen more than once but under ten times. The chain employs TRBV6-2 or TRBV6-3 and TRBJ1-1, with a weak D call TRBD1 (6 bases). V was trimmed by 5 bases and J by 5 bases, leaving 15 bases between them. The CDR3 length is 14 residues. Germline V gene lookup returns CDR1 MNHEY and CDR2 SVGEGT. The CDR3 bases are TGTGCCAGCAGTGAGGACAGTCCATCTACTGAAGCTTTCTTT. Protein sequence: CASSEDSPSTEAFF.

V is TRBV7-2 and J is TRBJ2-3, with D perhaps TRBD1 (5 bases). The CDR3 contains 16 residues. The V and J ends lost 3 bases and 1 base respectively, with 14 bases between them. CDR1 and CDR2 (germline): SGHTA, FQGNSA. The CDR3 coding sequence is TGTGCCAGCAGCTTTGGCCAGGGTTGGGGCACAGATACGCAGTATTTT. Its protein is CASSFGQGWGTDTQYF.

This clone was detected a few times. V gene TRBV7-8 combines with J gene TRBJ1-2, with D maybe TRBD1 (6 bases). The CDR3 extends over 13 amino acids. V shed 5 bases and J shed 8 bases, with 15 bases lying between them. CDR1 and CDR2 (germline): SGHVS, FQNEAQ. The CDR3 nucleotides read TGTGCCAGCAGCACAACCACAGGGATCGGCTACACCTTC. This sequence encodes CASSTTTGIGYTF.

The chain combines TRBV6-2 or TRBV6-3 with TRBJ1-2, with D maybe TRBD1 (6 bases). The V end lost 2 bases, the J end lost 5 bases, and 21 bases lay between the germline ends. The V gene's germline CDR1 is MNHEY and CDR2 SVGEGT. The CDR3 is 17 amino acids. The CDR3 sequence: CASSYPQTGKEGYGYTF. The CDR3 region has the DNA TGTGCCAGCAGTTACCCCCAAACAGGGAAGGAAGGATATGGCTACACCTTC.